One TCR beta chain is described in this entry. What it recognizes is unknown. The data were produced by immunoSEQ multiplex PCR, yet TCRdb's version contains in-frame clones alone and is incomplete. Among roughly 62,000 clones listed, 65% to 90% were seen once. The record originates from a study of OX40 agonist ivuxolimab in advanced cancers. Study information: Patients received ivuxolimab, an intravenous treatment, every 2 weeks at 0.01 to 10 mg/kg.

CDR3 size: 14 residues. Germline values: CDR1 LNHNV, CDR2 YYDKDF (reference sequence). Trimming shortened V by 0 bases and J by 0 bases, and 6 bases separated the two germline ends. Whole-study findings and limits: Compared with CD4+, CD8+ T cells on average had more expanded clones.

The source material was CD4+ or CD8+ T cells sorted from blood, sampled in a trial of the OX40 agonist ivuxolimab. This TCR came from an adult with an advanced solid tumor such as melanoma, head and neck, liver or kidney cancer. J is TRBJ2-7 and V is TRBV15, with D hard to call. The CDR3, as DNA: TGTGCCACCAGCAGAGACTTCTCCTCCTACGAGCAGTACTTC. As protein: CATSRDFSSYEQYF.